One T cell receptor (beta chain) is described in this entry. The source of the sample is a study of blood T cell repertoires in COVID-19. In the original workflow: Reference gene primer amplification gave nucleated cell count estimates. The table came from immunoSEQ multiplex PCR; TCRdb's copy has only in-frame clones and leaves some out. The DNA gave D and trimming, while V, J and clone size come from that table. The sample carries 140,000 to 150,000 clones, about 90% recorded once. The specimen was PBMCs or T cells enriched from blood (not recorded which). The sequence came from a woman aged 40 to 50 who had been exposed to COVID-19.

The CDR3 coding sequence is TGTGCCAGCAGCTCGACAGTCAGGCTGGTAGTCAATGAGCAGTTCTTC. This translates into CASSSTVRLVVNEQFF. This sequence joins TRBV7-2 and TRBJ2-1, with D possibly matching TRBD1 (5 bases). This CDR3 region has 16 residues. V shed 4 bases and J shed 6 bases, with 19 bases lying between them. Germline loops: CDR1 SGHTA, CDR2 FQGNSA.